The 28 T cell receptor beta chains given below trace back to one sample, sequenced in a study of shared clonotypes between healthy human individuals. Only CD45RO-negative cells positively selected for CCR7 counted as naive CD8 cells, so terminally differentiated effector memory CD45RA+ cells were excluded. Clones were read by immunoSEQ multiplex PCR, and TCRdb kept only the in-frame ones, dropping some. Of about 2,200,000 clones in the sample, 85% to 95% were seen once. Sequences were obtained from naive CD8+ T cells from PBMCs. These receptors were collected from a young man in good health. Some clones in this sample may be carry-over from other donors' samples.

The rearrangement uses TRBV28 and TRBJ1-2, with 7 bases aligning to TRBD1. The V and J ends lost 2 bases and 3 bases, in that order; junction bases with no gene match: 9. The CDR3 is 16 residues long. Germline V gives CDR1 MDHEN, CDR2 SYDVKM. For the CDR3, the DNA is TGTGCCAGCAGTTTAGCGGACAGGTCCGGGTACTATGGCTACACCTTC. As protein: CASSLADRSGYYGYTF.

The V gene is TRBV9, the J gene TRBJ2-1; 10 bases line up with TRBD2. The CDR3 sequence is 20 residues long. Germline CDR1 and CDR2: SGDLS and YYNGEE. Trimming removed 3 bases from V and 0 bases from J; junction bases left unmatched: 15. CDR3 nucleotides: TGTGCCAGCAGCGAGTCCCAGAAAGTCGCTAGCGGGAGCTCCTACAATGAGCAGTTCTTC. Amino acids: CASSESQKVASGSSYNEQFF.

A word on this clone: The same CDR3 arises from other DNA sequences in this sample as well. The chain links TRBV19 to TRBJ1-5; no reliable D call. V lost 2 bases and J lost 1, with 9 bases in between. The CDR3 sequence is 15 residues long. From germline, CDR1 is LNHDA and CDR2 SQIVND (reference sequence). Here the CDR3 DNA reads TGTGCCAGTAGTATATTTGGGGTGAGCAATCAGCCCCAGCATTTT. This sequence encodes CASSIFGVSNQPQHF.

The chain carries TRBV30 and TRBJ2-7; TRBD1 aligns across 10 bases. This CDR3 is 14 amino acids long. CDR1 and CDR2 (germline): GTSNPN, SVGIG (reference sequence). Trimming cost V 7 bases and J 5 bases; bases outside gene matches: 11. The CDR3 DNA sequence: TGTGCCTTTTGGGGGACAGGGGCAGTAGACGAGCAGTACTTC. It specifies CAFWGTGAVDEQYF.

V is TRBV2 and J is TRBJ2-4; D not resolved. V was trimmed by 5 bases and J by 0 bases, leaving 14 bases between them. Germline V lookup: CDR1 SNHLY, CDR2 FYNNEI. This CDR3 has 16 amino acids. The CDR3 reads CASSTSPNLAKNIQYF. DNA of the CDR3: TGTGCCAGCAGTACCAGTCCCAACTTAGCCAAAAACATTCAGTACTTC.

V usage is TRBV28 and J usage is TRBJ2-5; maybe TRBD1 (5 bases). Germline V gene lookup returns CDR1 MDHEN and CDR2 SYDVKM. This CDR3 is built from 16 residues. Trimming took off 4 bases at V and 1 base at J, with 16 bases between the two ends. The CDR3 DNA is TGTGCCAGCAGTTCACCTCTGCGACAGATCCAAGAGACCCAGTACTTC. Encoded protein: CASSSPLRQIQETQYF.

Concerning this clone itself: The sample contains more than one DNA sequence encoding this CDR3. This chain uses TRBV6-1 with TRBJ2-1; maybe TRBD2 (6 bases). CDR1 is MNHNS, CDR2 SASEGT, per germline. This CDR3 contains 14 residues. Trimming left V 2 bases short and J 2 bases short, with 7 bases between. The CDR3: CASSELAAYNEQFF. CDR3 nucleotide sequence: TGTGCCAGCAGTGAATTAGCGGCCTACAATGAGCAGTTCTTC.

The gene calls are TRBV6-5 and TRBJ1-2; 8 positions match TRBD1. After removal of 4 bases from V and 6 bases from J, the junction contained 10 bases not matched to a gene. The CDR3 runs to 15 residues. CDR1 is MNHEY, CDR2 SVGAGI, per germline. The chain's CDR3 is CASSLIQGARDGYTF. CDR3 DNA: TGTGCCAGCAGTTTGATTCAGGGGGCGCGGGATGGCTACACCTTC.

The chain has TRBV6-5 and TRBJ2-5; D may be TRBD2 (6 bases). The germline gives CDR1 MNHEY, CDR2 SVGAGI. The CDR3 loop spans 14 amino acids. V lost 2 bases and J 7 bases, leaving 14 bases between the germline ends. The DNA for the CDR3 is TGTGCCAGCAGTTACCAGAGGGAGGTTGGGACCCAGTACTTC. It is translated as CASSYQREVGTQYF.

The V and J genes are TRBV10-2 and TRBJ2-3; D may match TRBD1 or TRBD2 (5 bases each). Germline V gene sequence: CDR1 WSHSY, CDR2 SAAADI. Trimming left V 0 bases short and J 5 bases short, with 9 bases between. This CDR3 contains 14 residues. CDR3 sequence: CASSESGGIDTQYF. The CDR3 DNA sequence: TGCGCCAGCAGTGAGTCTGGGGGTATAGATACGCAGTATTTT.

The chain recombines TRBV7-9 with TRBJ2-7, with 7 bases identical to TRBD1. With 5 bases clipped from V and 7 bases from J, the junction kept 11 bases outside the gene matches. Germline lookup yields CDR1 SEHNR and CDR2 FQNEAQ (reference sequence). This CDR3 is built from 14 residues. The CDR3 spells CASSLTDRVGEQYF. The CDR3 bases are TGTGCCAGCAGCCTCACCGACAGGGTCGGGGAGCAGTACTTC.

The CDR3 protein is CASSRVRLGYTF. CDR3 coding DNA: TGTGCCAGCAGCAGAGTACGGCTTGGCTACACCTTC. This chain uses TRBV5-6 with TRBJ1-2, with no clear D. V lost 4 bases and J 7 bases, leaving 11 bases between the germline ends. The CDR3 runs 12 residues. Germline loops: CDR1 SGHDT, CDR2 YYEEEE.

The chain employs TRBV6-5 and TRBJ2-7, with D unresolved. Trimming took 0 bases from V and 0 from J, leaving 6 bases between them. This CDR3 has 14 residues. Germline V CDR1 and CDR2: MNHEY, SVGAGI. CDR3 loop: CASSYSMDSYEQYF. The CDR3 DNA reads as TGTGCCAGCAGTTACTCGATGGACTCCTACGAGCAGTACTTC.

Here the CDR3 reads CASSVAISSTDTQYF. CDR3 bases: TGTGCCAGCAGCGTAGCCATATCTAGCACAGATACGCAGTATTTT. The gene calls are TRBV9 and TRBJ2-3; D unresolved. Trimming took 0 bases from V and 0 from J, leaving 8 bases between them. The CDR3 loop spans 15 amino acids. CDR1 and CDR2 from the germline V gene are SGDLS and YYNGEE.

The chain couples TRBV27 to TRBJ2-7, with D possibly TRBD2 on 6 matching bases. This CDR3 has 14 amino acids. V lost 6 bases to trimming and J lost 2 bases, with 14 bases between them. Per germline, CDR1 MNHEY and CDR2 SMNVEV (reference sequence). The CDR3 loop reads CASSMLGTAYEQYF. The CDR3 DNA reads as TGTGCCAGCAGCATGTTAGGGACTGCCTACGAGCAGTACTTC.

The CDR3 DNA is TGCAGGTTGGGACAGACGAATGAGCAGTTCTTC. This sequence encodes CRLGQTNEQFF. V usage is TRBV20-1 and J usage is TRBJ2-1, with 7 bases that match TRBD1. Germline assignment: CDR1 DFQATT and CDR2 SNEGSKA (reference sequence). The CDR3 totals 11 residues.

The chain employs TRBV6-4 and TRBJ1-5, with 7 bases matching TRBD1. Germline-derived CDR1 and CDR2 are MRHNA and SNTAGT. V lost 6 bases and J lost 6; bases outside the gene matches: 11. CDR3 length: 15 amino acids. CDR3: CASRTRGRGRQPQHF. CDR3 in DNA: TGTGCCAGCAGGACCCGGGGGAGGGGGCGTCAGCCCCAGCATTTT.

The chain carries TRBV7-3 and TRBJ2-1; TRBD2 agrees at 8 bases. There are 15 residues in the CDR3. CDR1 is SGHTA, CDR2 FQGTGA, per germline. V dropped 2 bases and J dropped 7; count of bases not matched to a gene: 7. This CDR3 reads CASSLEAGVGNEQFF. CDR3 nucleotides: TGTGCCAGCAGCTTAGAAGCGGGAGTAGGGAATGAGCAGTTCTTC. The full variable domain, in which reference TRBV7-3 and TRBJ2-1 provide the parts outside the CDR3, is GAGVSQTPSNKVTEKGKYVELRCDPISGHTALYWYRQSLGQGPEFLIYFQGTGAADDSGLPNDRFFAVRPEGSVSTLKIQRTERGDSAVYLCASSLEAGVGNEQFFGPGTRLTVL.

This clone was counted once. The chain employs TRBV7-9 and TRBJ2-7, with D perhaps TRBD1 or TRBD2 (5 bases each). Looked up from germline, CDR1 is SEHNR and CDR2 is FQNEAQ (reference sequence). V dropped 3 bases and J dropped 3 bases, with 12 bases sitting between them. This CDR3 is 14 amino acids long. Here the CDR3 reads CASSFGTENYEQYF. The CDR3 DNA sequence: TGTGCCAGCAGCTTCGGGACGGAGAACTACGAGCAGTACTTC. Complete variable domain (other parts from reference TRBV7-9 and TRBJ2-7): DTGVSQNPRHKITKRGQNVTFRCDPISEHNRLYWYRQTLGQGPEFLTYFQNEAQLEKSRLLSDRFSAERPKGSFSTLEIQRTEQGDSAMYLCASSFGTENYEQYFGPGTRLTVT.

The V call is TRBV28, the J call TRBJ2-7, with a tentative D call TRBD2 (5 bases). This CDR3 is built from 15 residues. Germline V CDR1 and CDR2: MDHEN, SYDVKM. The V gene lost 3 bases and the J gene lost 1 base, with 13 bases spanning the gap. The CDR3 protein is CASSFDLAESYEQYF. The DNA for the CDR3 is TGTGCCAGCAGTTTCGACCTAGCAGAATCCTACGAGCAGTACTTC.

The chain links TRBV7-8 to TRBJ1-2; D remains unclear. The CDR3 loop spans 15 amino acids. Trimming stripped 6 bases from V and 3 bases from J, with 17 bases between. Germline values: CDR1 SGHVS, CDR2 FQNEAQ. The CDR3 reads CASSPQVGSYYGYTF. Here the CDR3 DNA reads TGTGCCAGCAGTCCACAAGTCGGTTCTTACTATGGCTACACCTTC.

CDR3 DNA: TGCGCCAGCAGGGTGACTAGCGGGAGGGCAAGGGAGCAGTTCTTC. Residues: CASRVTSGRAREQFF. This sequence joins TRBV10-2 and TRBJ2-1; 14 nucleotides line up with TRBD2. Trimming at V came to 6 bases and at J to 10 bases, leaving 8 bases not matched to a gene. CDR3 length: 15 amino acids. From germline, CDR1 is WSHSY and CDR2 SAAADI.

V usage is TRBV7-9 and J usage is TRBJ2-2, with TRBD1 matching 9 bases. The CDR3 covers 19 residues. J lost 0 bases, V lost 5 bases, and 13 bases had no gene match. Germline V CDR1 and CDR2: SEHNR, FQNEAQ (reference sequence). This chain's CDR3 is CASSPPGQGLNANTGELFF. The CDR3 bases are TGTGCCAGCAGCCCGCCGGGACAGGGCTTAAACGCGAACACCGGGGAGCTGTTTTTT.

V is TRBV14 and J is TRBJ1-4, with D possibly TRBD1 on 5 matching bases. CDR1 SGHDN and CDR2 FVKESK come from the germline V gene. Trimming cost V 4 bases and J 3 bases, with 15 bases left between them. The CDR3 covers 16 residues. The CDR3 region is CASSPQPQGPNEKLFF. The CDR3 nucleotides read TGTGCCAGCAGCCCCCAACCGCAGGGACCTAATGAAAAACTGTTTTTT. Variable domain in full (rest from reference TRBV14 and TRBJ1-4): EAGVTQFPSHSVIEKGQTVTLRCDPISGHDNLYWYRRVMGKEIKFLLHFVKESKQDESGMPNNRFLAERTGGTYSTLKVQPAELEDSGVYFCASSPQPQGPNEKLFFGSGTQLSVL.

V and J are TRBV6-6 and TRBJ1-4; 8 bases line up with TRBD1. The CDR3 contains 13 residues. The V gene end was trimmed by 7 bases and the J gene end by 7 bases; junction bases not matched to a gene: 5. Per the germline V gene, CDR1 is MNHNY and CDR2 is SVGAGI (reference sequence). CDR3 coding DNA: TGTGCCAGCACAAACAGGGGGTCTGAAAAACTGTTTTTT. Amino acids: CASTNRGSEKLFF.

The chain couples TRBV4-3 to TRBJ1-1; no clear D. Deletions cut 4 bases from V and 6 bases from J, with 12 bases between. The length of the CDR3 is 13 residues. CDR1 and CDR2 from the germline V gene are LGHNA and YSLEER. This CDR3 is CASSPYLGSEAFF. CDR3 sequence (DNA): TGCGCCAGCAGCCCCTACTTGGGCTCTGAAGCTTTCTTT.

The rearrangement uses TRBV4-3 and TRBJ2-1; no clear D. Germline lookup yields CDR1 LGHNA and CDR2 YSLEER. V was pared by 4 bases and J by 9 bases, with 13 bases between. CDR3 length equals 13 residues. DNA for the CDR3: TGCGCCAGCAGCCTGGCGGTCGGTGGTGAGCAGTTCTTC. It translates to CASSLAVGGEQFF.

J is TRBJ2-7 and V is TRBV7-3, with D maybe TRBD1 (5 bases). CDR3 length: 15 residues. Germline V gene lookup returns CDR1 SGHTA and CDR2 FQGTGA. V lost 2 bases, J lost 3 bases, and 14 bases lay in between. The DNA of the CDR3 is TGTGCCAGCAGCTTATCCTTGGGGCTAAACTACGAGCAGTACTTC. Translated: CASSLSLGLNYEQYF.